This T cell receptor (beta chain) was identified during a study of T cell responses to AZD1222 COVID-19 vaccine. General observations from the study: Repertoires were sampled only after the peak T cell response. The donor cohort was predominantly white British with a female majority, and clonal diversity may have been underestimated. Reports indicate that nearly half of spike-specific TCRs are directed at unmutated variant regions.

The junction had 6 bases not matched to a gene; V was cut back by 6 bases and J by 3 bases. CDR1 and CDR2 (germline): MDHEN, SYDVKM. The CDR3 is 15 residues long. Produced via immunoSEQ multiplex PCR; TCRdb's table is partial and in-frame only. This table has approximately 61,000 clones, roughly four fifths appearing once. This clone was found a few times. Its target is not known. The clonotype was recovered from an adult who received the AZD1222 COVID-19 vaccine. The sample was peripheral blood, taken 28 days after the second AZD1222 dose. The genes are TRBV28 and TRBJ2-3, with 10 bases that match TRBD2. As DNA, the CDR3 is TGTGCCAGCAGCCTAGCGGGAGTCGGGACAGATACGCAGTATTTT. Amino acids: CASSLAGVGTDTQYF. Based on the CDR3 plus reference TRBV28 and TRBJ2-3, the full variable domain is DVKVTQSSRYLVKRTGEKVFLECVQDMDHENMFWYRQDPGLGLRLIYFSYDVKMKEKGDIPEGYSVSREKKERFSLILESASTNQTSMYLCASSLAGVGTDTQYFGPGTRLTVL.